The entry below describes one T cell receptor beta chain. Its matching antigen is unknown. The study ran its PCR with 60 Vbeta and 13 Jbeta primers. Using immunoSEQ multiplex PCR, the repertoire was profiled, and TCRdb retains in-frame clones only, with some absent. The sample includes hundreds of thousands of clones, roughly 90% of them seen just once. This record belongs to a study of cytomegalovirus exposure and HLA in healthy donors. Findings and caveats of the study: TCR beta chains associated with HLA were, in a later analysis, more clonally expanded than equally common others. TCR beta sequences reportedly predicted the HLA-A and HLA-B alleles of most subjects accurately. The only immune exposure information that was available was CMV serostatus.

Healthy people donating bone marrow made up the donors. The CDR3 consists of 15 residues. The germline V and J ends were trimmed by 4 bases and 5 bases, with 18 bases remaining between them. Germline V gene sequence: CDR1 SGHDT, CDR2 YYEEEE. This rearrangement joins TRBV5-6 to TRBJ1-1; tentatively, D is TRBD1 (6 bases). The sample was PBMCs. The clonotype originates from a woman aged 18-29 years in good health and CMV-seronegative. The CDR3 spells CASSVRQVHITEAFF. Written as DNA, the CDR3 is TGTGCCAGCAGCGTGAGACAGGTACATATTACTGAAGCTTTCTTT.